The 24 T cell receptor beta chains reported below all come from one sample, sequenced in a study of technical replicates of blood from several donors (dated by TCRdb to 2016 to 2017). The library was obtained by the immunoSEQ multiplex PCR assay. The source is immuneACCESS, and TCRdb retained only in-frame sequences with V and J called. Part of the clones is not carried over; for the studies checked, unresolved V genes explain less than half of this, and the remainder is unexplained. For this sample the table gives more than 65,000 clones, of which about 92% were detected only once. About 0.41% of the sample lies in the top ten. The sequencing input was T cells isolated from PBMCs. Receptor source: a human donor in good health.

The gene calls are TRBV6-6 and TRBJ1-4; D possibly corresponds to TRBD1 (5 bases). V lost 0 bases and J 0 bases, leaving 5 bases between the germline ends. The CDR3 loop spans 15 amino acids. The germline V gene has CDR1 MNHNY and CDR2 SVGAGI (reference sequence). CDR3 region: CASSYSTATNEKLFF. CDR3 sequence (DNA): TGTGCCAGCAGTTACTCGACAGCAACTAATGAAAAACTGTTTTTT.

The genes are TRBV27 and TRBJ2-1; D is perhaps TRBD1 (6 bases). V lost 3 bases, J lost 6 bases, and 12 bases lay in between. The CDR3 consists of 14 residues. From germline, CDR1 is MNHEY and CDR2 SMNVEV (reference sequence). This CDR3 is CASSLSETGNEQFF. CDR3 coding DNA: TGTGCCAGCAGTTTGTCAGAGACAGGCAATGAGCAGTTCTTC.

The J gene is TRBJ1-1, the V gene TRBV2, with TRBD1 as a possible D gene (5 bases). This CDR3 is built from 14 residues. The germline gives CDR1 SNHLY, CDR2 FYNNEI. The ends were cut back, 3 bases at V and 0 bases at J, with 8 bases in the middle. CDR3 DNA sequence: TGTGCCAGCAGTGATGGACACTTGAACACTGAAGCTTTCTTT. Its protein is CASSDGHLNTEAFF.

The chain has TRBV27 and TRBJ2-5; 12 positions agree with TRBD2. This CDR3 is 16 amino acids long. After removal of 5 bases from V and 3 bases from J, the junction contained 7 bases not matched to a gene. Germline V gene sequence: CDR1 MNHEY, CDR2 SMNVEV (reference sequence). In DNA form, the CDR3 reads TGTGCCAGCAGTCCTCTCTGGACTAGCGGGAAAGAGACCCAGTACTTC. Translating gives CASSPLWTSGKETQYF.

The chain couples TRBV6-1 to TRBJ2-5, with 9 bases aligning to TRBD2. Germline CDR1 reads MNHNS; CDR2 reads SASEGT. V gave up 0 bases and J gave up 5 bases; unmatched junction bases: 7. This CDR3 comprises 16 residues. Here the CDR3 DNA reads TGTGCCAGCAGTGAAGCGGGGGCGGGAGGGCCCGAGACCCAGTACTTC. It codes for CASSEAGAGGPETQYF.

The rearrangement uses TRBV4-1 and TRBJ1-5; D is possibly TRBD1 (5 bases). The CDR3 has 16 amino acids. V lost 1 base to trimming and J lost 7 bases, with 17 bases between them. CDR1 MGHRA and CDR2 YSYEKL come from the germline V gene. The CDR3 bases are TGCGCCAGCAGCCAAGTTGGGGCAGGGATGGGGCAGCCCCAGCATTTT. Amino acid sequence: CASSQVGAGMGQPQHF.

The sample holds one count of this clone. The chain recombines TRBV13 with TRBJ1-2; TRBD1 might be the D (5 bases). Germline values: CDR1 PRHDT, CDR2 FYEKMQ (reference sequence). Trimming removed 5 bases from V and 10 bases from J, with 29 bases in between. The CDR3 is 17 amino acids. CDR3 sequence (DNA): TGTGCCAGCAGCCCAATCAAGGCGGGACCGGCGACGTTTTTCTACACCTTC. It yields the protein CASSPIKAGPATFFYTF.

V gene TRBV7-9 combines with J gene TRBJ2-7, with D maybe TRBD2 (7 bases). The CDR3 covers 13 residues. Trimming removed 3 bases from V and 5 bases from J, with 11 bases in between. CDR1 is SEHNR and CDR2 is FQNEAQ in the germline V gene (reference sequence). The CDR3, as DNA: TGTGCCAGCAGCTTGGCGGGGGCCCACGAGCAGTACTTC. It specifies CASSLAGAHEQYF.

The gene calls are TRBV11-2 and TRBJ2-3; D call uncertain. This CDR3 contains 14 residues. Trimming took off 0 bases at V and 2 bases at J, with 6 bases between the two ends. Germline CDR1 and CDR2: SGHAT and FQNNGV. The CDR3 sequence is CASSLEVATDTQYF. The CDR3 DNA follows: TGTGCCAGCAGCTTAGAGGTAGCCACAGATACGCAGTATTTT.

The chain has TRBV6-5 and TRBJ1-1; D remains ambiguous. Trimming shortened V by 2 bases and J by 0 bases, and 13 bases separated the two germline ends. The V gene's germline CDR1 is MNHEY and CDR2 SVGAGI. The CDR3 spans 16 residues. The CDR3 here is CASSYLGDSMNTEAFF. The CDR3 nucleotides read TGTGCCAGCAGTTACCTCGGAGATAGCATGAACACTGAAGCTTTCTTT.

The V and J genes are TRBV5-1 and TRBJ2-5, with 10 bases that match TRBD1. The germline V gene has CDR1 SGHRS and CDR2 YFSETQ. J was trimmed by 7 bases and V by 5 bases; bases with no gene match: 8. The CDR3 totals 14 residues. CDR3 nucleotide sequence: TGCGCCAGCAGAGTGGGGACAGGGGAGGGGACCCAGTACTTC. Its protein is CASRVGTGEGTQYF.

This chain's CDR3 is CASSVEGTSSGNTIYF. In DNA, the CDR3 is TGTGCCAGCAGCGTAGAAGGGACTTCCTCTGGAAACACCATATATTTT. J is TRBJ1-3 and V is TRBV9; a possible D gene is TRBD1 (5 bases). There are 16 residues in the CDR3. V shed 0 bases and J shed 0 bases, with 10 bases lying between them. The germline gives CDR1 SGDLS, CDR2 YYNGEE.

This chain links TRBV30 with TRBJ2-7; possible D gene TRBD2, 5 bases. The V gene lost 2 bases and the J gene lost 7 bases, with 24 bases spanning the gap. This CDR3 has 16 residues. In germline, CDR1 is GTSNPN, CDR2 SVGIG (reference sequence). In DNA form, the CDR3 reads TGTGCCTGGAGTCAGCCCGATACTAGGGAGTTCTGGGAGCAGTACTTC. This translates into CAWSQPDTREFWEQYF.

The DNA for the CDR3 is TGCGCCAGCAGCTTGGGACAAAGCTACAATGAGCAGTTCTTC. This translates into CASSLGQSYNEQFF. The gene calls are TRBV5-1 and TRBJ2-1, with unresolved D. Germline-derived CDR1 and CDR2 are SGHRS and YFSETQ. Trimming removed 0 bases from V and 3 bases from J, with 7 bases in between. The CDR3 length is 14 residues.

The sample holds many counts of this clone. The chain links TRBV7-9 to TRBJ2-1; no clear D gene. The CDR3 has 15 amino acids. V lost 5 bases to trimming and J lost 1 base, with 12 bases between them. CDR1 is SEHNR and CDR2 is FQNEAQ in the germline V gene (reference sequence). The CDR3 protein is CASSKLGQSYNEQFF. The CDR3 bases are TGTGCCAGCAGCAAACTGGGCCAATCCTACAATGAGCAGTTCTTC. Together with reference TRBV7-9 and TRBJ2-1, the CDR3 gives the full variable domain: DTGVSQNPRHKITKRGQNVTFRCDPISEHNRLYWYRQTLGQGPEFLTYFQNEAQLEKSRLLSDRFSAERPKGSFSTLEIQRTEQGDSAMYLCASSKLGQSYNEQFFGPGTRLTVL.

V is TRBV19 and J is TRBJ1-2; TRBD1 matches 8 bases. This CDR3 is 14 amino acids long. Germline V lookup: CDR1 LNHDA, CDR2 SQIVND (reference sequence). V lost 10 bases, J lost 7 bases, and 14 bases stayed unmatched. The CDR3 sequence: CATQGASSLFGYTF. The CDR3 bases are TGTGCCACCCAGGGGGCGTCTTCGCTTTTTGGCTACACCTTC.

A single count supports this clone. The chain links TRBV2 to TRBJ1-4; TRBD1 agrees at 8 bases. The V segment lost 8 bases and the J segment 4 bases; nucleotides outside the gene matches: 12. The CDR3 runs 16 residues. CDR1 and CDR2 (germline): SNHLY, FYNNEI. CDR3 loop: CASQGQGSWNNEKLFF. CDR3 nucleotides: TGTGCCAGCCAAGGACAGGGAAGTTGGAATAATGAAAAACTGTTTTTT.

The CDR3 region is CASSPKDSYQPQHF. CDR3 DNA: TGTGCCAGCTCACCAAAGGACAGCTATCAGCCCCAGCATTTT. The rearrangement uses TRBV18 and TRBJ1-5, with TRBD1 as a possible D gene (6 bases). The CDR3 spans 14 residues. V was shortened by 2 bases and J by 5 bases, with 10 bases between the two germline ends. Looked up from germline, CDR1 is KGHSH and CDR2 is LQKENI.

The rearrangement links TRBV5-1 to TRBJ1-5; no firm D call. The CDR3 spans 15 residues. Germline CDR1 is SGHRS and CDR2 is YFSETQ. V gave up 0 bases and J gave up 7 bases, with 14 bases separating them. CDR3 coding DNA: TGCGCCAGCAGCTTGGCCGGGTTAGTTAACCAGCCCCAGCATTTT. Translating it yields CASSLAGLVNQPQHF.

CDR3 DNA: TGTGCCAGCAGCGTCGGGGGAGGGGGGGGCTACGAGCAGTACTTC. Residues: CASSVGGGGGYEQYF. The chain couples TRBV7-9 to TRBJ2-7; D might be TRBD2 (7 bases). V was cut by 5 bases and J by 3 bases, with 17 bases left in between. Germline V CDR1 and CDR2: SEHNR, FQNEAQ (reference sequence). This CDR3 region has 15 residues.

The rearrangement joins TRBV27 to TRBJ1-1; tentative D call: TRBD1 (5 bases). Germline values: CDR1 MNHEY, CDR2 SMNVEV (reference sequence). V was trimmed by 8 bases and J by 4 bases, leaving 14 bases between them. This CDR3 has 13 residues. CDR3 sequence (DNA): TGTGCCAGCCGCAAGTTGGGGGGCACTGAAGCTTTCTTT. It is translated as CASRKLGGTEAFF.

The V call is TRBV28, the J call TRBJ1-1; D gene uncertain. The CDR3 sequence is 11 residues long. With 2 bases removed from V and 11 bases from J, the gap between germline ends came to 9 bases. Germline V gene data show CDR1 as MDHEN and CDR2 as SYDVKM. The chain's CDR3 is CASSLARQAFF. The DNA for the CDR3 is TGTGCCAGCAGTTTAGCCCGCCAGGCTTTCTTT.

This clone was detected only once. The chain is built from TRBV30 and TRBJ1-2, with D unresolved. Between the trimmed V and J ends, which lost 8 bases and 4 bases, there was a span of 14 bases. Germline values: CDR1 GTSNPN, CDR2 SVGIG (reference sequence). This CDR3 has 12 amino acids. The CDR3 nucleotides are TGTGCCCTACAGCAAGCAGGCTATGGCTACACCTTC. It codes for CALQQAGYGYTF.

V gene TRBV7-2 combines with J gene TRBJ2-7; D possibly corresponds to TRBD1 (6 bases). This CDR3 comprises 15 residues. V was pared by 7 bases and J by 0 bases, with 16 bases between. Per germline, CDR1 SGHTA and CDR2 FQGNSA. The CDR3 protein is CASNDQGFLSYEQYF. The DNA for the CDR3 is TGTGCCAGCAATGATCAGGGGTTCCTCTCCTACGAGCAGTACTTC.